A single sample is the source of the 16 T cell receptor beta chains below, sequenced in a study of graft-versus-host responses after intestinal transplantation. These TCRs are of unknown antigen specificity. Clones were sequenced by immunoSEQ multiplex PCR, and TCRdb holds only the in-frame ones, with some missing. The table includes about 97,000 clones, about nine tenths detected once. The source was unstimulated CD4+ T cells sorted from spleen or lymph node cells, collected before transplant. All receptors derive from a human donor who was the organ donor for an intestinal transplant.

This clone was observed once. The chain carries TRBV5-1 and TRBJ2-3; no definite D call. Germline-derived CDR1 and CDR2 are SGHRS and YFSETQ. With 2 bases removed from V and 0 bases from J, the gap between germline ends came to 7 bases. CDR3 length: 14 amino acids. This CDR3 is CASSFTWSTDTQYF. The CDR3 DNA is TGCGCCAGCAGCTTTACTTGGAGCACAGATACGCAGTATTTT.

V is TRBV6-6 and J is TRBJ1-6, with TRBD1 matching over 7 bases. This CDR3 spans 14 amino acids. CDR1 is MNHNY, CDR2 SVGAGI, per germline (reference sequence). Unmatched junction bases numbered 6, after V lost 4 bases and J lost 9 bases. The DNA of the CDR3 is TGTGCCAGCAGTTCATCAGGGGGAGGTTCACCCCTCCACTTT. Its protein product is CASSSSGGGSPLHF.

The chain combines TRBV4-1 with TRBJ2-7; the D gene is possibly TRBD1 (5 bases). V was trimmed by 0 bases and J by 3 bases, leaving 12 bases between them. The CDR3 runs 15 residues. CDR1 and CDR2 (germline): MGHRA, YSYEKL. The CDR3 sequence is CASSQEAAGLYEQYF. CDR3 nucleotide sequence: TGCGCCAGCAGCCAAGAGGCAGCAGGGCTCTACGAGCAGTACTTC.

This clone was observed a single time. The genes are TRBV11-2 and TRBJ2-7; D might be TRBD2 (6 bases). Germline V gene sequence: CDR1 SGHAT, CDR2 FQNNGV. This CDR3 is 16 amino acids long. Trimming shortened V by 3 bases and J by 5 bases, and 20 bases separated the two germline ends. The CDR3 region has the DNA TGTGCCAGCAGCTTGAGGGTTAGGACTAAAACCCACGAGCAGTACTTC. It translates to CASSLRVRTKTHEQYF. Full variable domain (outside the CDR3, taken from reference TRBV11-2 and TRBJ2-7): EAGVAQSPRYKIIEKRQSVAFWCNPISGHATLYWYQQILGQGPKLLIQFQNNGVVDDSQLPKDRFSAERLKGVDSTLKIQPAKLEDSAVYLCASSLRVRTKTHEQYFGPGTRLTVT.

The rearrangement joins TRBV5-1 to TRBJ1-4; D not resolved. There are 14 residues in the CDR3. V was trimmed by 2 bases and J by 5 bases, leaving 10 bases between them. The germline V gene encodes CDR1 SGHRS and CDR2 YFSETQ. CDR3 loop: CASSFRELNEKLFF. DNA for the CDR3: TGCGCCAGCAGCTTTCGGGAGTTAAATGAAAAACTGTTTTTT.

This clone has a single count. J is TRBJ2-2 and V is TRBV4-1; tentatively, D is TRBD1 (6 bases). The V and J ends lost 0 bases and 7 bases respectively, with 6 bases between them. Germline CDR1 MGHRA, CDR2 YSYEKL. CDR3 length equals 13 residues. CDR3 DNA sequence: TGCGCCAGCAGCCAAGAAGGGGGCGGGGAGCTGTTTTTT. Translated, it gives CASSQEGGGELFF.

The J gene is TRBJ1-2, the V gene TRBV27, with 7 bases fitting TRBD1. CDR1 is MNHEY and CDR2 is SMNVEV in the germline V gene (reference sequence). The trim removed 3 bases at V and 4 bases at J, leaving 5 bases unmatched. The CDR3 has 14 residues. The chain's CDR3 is CASSFSGQVYGYTF. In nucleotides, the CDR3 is TGTGCCAGCAGTTTTTCCGGACAGGTCTATGGCTACACCTTC.

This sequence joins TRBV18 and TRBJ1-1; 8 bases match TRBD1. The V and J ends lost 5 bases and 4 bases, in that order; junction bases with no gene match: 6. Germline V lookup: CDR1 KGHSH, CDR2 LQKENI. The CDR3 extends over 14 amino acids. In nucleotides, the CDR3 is TGTGCCAGCTCAATGGACAGGGAGTCCACTGAAGCTTTCTTT. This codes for CASSMDRESTEAFF.

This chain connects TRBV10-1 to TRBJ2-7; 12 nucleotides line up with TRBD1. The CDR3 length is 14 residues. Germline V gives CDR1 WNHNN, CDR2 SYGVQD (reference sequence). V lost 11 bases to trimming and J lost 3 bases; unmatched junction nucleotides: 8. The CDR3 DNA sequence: TGCGCCGGAGCGGGGACAGGGGGCGGCTACGAGCAGTACTTC. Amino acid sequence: CAGAGTGGGYEQYF.

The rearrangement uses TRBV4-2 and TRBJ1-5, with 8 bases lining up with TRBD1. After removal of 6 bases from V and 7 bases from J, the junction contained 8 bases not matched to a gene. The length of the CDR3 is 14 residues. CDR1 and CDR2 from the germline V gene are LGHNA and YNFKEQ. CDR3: CASSLGQGNQPQHF. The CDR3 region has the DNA TGTGCCAGCAGTCTAGGACAGGGAAACCAGCCCCAGCATTTT.

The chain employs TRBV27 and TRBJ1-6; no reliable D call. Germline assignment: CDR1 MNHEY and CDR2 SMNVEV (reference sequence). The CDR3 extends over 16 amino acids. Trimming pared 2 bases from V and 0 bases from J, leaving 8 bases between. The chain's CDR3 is CASSLMGSSYNSPLHF. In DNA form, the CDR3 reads TGTGCCAGCAGTTTAATGGGGAGCTCCTATAATTCACCCCTCCACTTT.

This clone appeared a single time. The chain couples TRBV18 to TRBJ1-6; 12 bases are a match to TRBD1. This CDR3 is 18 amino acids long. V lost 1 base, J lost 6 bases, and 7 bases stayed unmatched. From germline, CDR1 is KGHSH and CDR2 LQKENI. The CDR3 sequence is CASSPLPGTGGRNSPLHF. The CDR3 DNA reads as TGTGCCAGCTCACCACTTCCTGGGACAGGGGGCCGTAATTCACCCCTCCACTTT.

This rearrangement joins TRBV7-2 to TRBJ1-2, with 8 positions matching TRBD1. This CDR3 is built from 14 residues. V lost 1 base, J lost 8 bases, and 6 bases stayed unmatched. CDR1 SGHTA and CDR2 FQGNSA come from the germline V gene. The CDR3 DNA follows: TGTGCCAGCAGCTTAGTCTTTGACAGGGGCGGCTACACCTTC. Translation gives CASSLVFDRGGYTF.

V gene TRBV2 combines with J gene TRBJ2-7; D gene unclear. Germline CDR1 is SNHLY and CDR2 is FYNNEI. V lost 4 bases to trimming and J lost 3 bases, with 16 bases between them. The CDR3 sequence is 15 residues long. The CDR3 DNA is TGTGCCAGCAGTGTCGGATCGGAGAGAAGCTACGAGCAGTACTTC. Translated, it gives CASSVGSERSYEQYF.

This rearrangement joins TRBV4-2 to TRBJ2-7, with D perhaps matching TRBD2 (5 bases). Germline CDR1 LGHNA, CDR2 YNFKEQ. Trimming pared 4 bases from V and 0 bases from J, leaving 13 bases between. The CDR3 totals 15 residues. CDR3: CASSPRLLASYEQYF. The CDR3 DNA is TGTGCCAGCAGCCCCAGACTTCTAGCCTCCTACGAGCAGTACTTC.

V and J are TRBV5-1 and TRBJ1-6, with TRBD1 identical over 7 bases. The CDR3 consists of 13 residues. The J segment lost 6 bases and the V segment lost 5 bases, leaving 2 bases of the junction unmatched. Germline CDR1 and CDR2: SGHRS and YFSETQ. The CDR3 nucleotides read TGCGCCAGCAGAGGGACAGCTAATTCACCCCTCCACTTT. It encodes CASRGTANSPLHF.